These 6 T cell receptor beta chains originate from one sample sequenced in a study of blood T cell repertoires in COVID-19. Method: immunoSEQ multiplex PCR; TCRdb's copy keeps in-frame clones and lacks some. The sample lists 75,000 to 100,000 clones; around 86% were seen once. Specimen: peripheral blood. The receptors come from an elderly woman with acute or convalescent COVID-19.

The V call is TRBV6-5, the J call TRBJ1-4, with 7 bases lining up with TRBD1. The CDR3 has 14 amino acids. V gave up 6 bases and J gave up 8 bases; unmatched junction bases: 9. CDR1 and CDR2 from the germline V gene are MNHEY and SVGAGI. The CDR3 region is CASSSLRGSEKLFF. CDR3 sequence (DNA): TGTGCCAGCAGCTCCCTCAGGGGGTCGGAAAAACTGTTTTTT.

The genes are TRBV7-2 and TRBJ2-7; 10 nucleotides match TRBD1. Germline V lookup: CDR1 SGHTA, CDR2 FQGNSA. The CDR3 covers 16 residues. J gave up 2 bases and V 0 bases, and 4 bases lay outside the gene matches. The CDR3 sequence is CASSLAGQGETYEQYF. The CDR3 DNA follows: TGTGCCAGCAGCTTAGCCGGACAGGGGGAAACCTACGAGCAGTACTTC.

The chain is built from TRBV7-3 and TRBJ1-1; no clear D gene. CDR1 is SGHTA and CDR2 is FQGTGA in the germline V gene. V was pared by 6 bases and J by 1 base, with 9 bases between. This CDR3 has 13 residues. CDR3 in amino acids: CASSPSGNTEAFF. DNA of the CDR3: TGTGCCAGCAGTCCCAGTGGGAACACTGAAGCTTTCTTT.

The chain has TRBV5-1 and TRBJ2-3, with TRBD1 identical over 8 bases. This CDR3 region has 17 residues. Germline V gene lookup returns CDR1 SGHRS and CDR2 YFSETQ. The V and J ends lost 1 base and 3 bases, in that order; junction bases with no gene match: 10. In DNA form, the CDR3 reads TGCGCCAGCAGCTTGAATCCTCAGGGGGCCAGTACAGATACGCAGTATTTT. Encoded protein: CASSLNPQGASTDTQYF.

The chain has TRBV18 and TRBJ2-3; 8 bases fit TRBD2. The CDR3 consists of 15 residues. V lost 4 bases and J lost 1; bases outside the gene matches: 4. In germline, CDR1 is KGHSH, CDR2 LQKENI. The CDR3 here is CASSRSTSGTDTQYF. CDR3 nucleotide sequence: TGTGCCAGCTCACGTTCGACTAGCGGCACAGATACGCAGTATTTT.

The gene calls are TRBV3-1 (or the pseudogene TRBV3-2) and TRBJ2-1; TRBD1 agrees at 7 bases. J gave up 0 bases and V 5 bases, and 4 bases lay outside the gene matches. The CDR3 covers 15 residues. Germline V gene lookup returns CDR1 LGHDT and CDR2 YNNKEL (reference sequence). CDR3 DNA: TGTGCCAGCAGCAACAGGGGAAGCTCCTACAATGAGCAGTTCTTC. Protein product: CASSNRGSSYNEQFF.